The 3 T cell receptor beta chains in this list originate from one sample, sequenced in a study of blood T cell repertoires in COVID-19. Produced via immunoSEQ multiplex PCR; TCRdb's table is partial and in-frame only. Among roughly 100,000 clones listed, 75% to 90% were seen once. Sequenced: peripheral blood. The receptors were gathered from a woman at least 80 years old with acute or convalescent COVID-19.

The rearrangement joins TRBV3-1 (or the pseudogene TRBV3-2) to TRBJ2-3, with 13 bases matching TRBD2. Germline values: CDR1 LGHDT, CDR2 YNNKEL (reference sequence). Losses at the gene ends were 10 bases for V and 0 bases for J; bases not matched to a gene: 10. CDR3 length: 17 amino acids. This chain's CDR3 is CATRGWTSGGSTDTQYF. The CDR3 DNA reads as TGTGCCACGAGGGGGTGGACTAGCGGGGGAAGCACAGATACGCAGTATTTT.

The rearrangement joins TRBV16 to TRBJ1-5; the D gene is possibly TRBD1 (6 bases). The CDR3 totals 18 residues. Deletions cut 0 bases from V and 4 bases from J, with 19 bases between. Germline V gives CDR1 KGHSY, CDR2 FQNENV. The CDR3 DNA reads TGTGCCAGCAGCCAATCGCGGTCCCACAGGGTCAGGAATCAGCCCCAGCATTTT. Its protein is CASSQSRSHRVRNQPQHF.

This chain connects TRBV30 to TRBJ1-6, with D hard to call. Germline CDR1 GTSNPN, CDR2 SVGIG (reference sequence). CDR3 size: 13 residues. V lost 8 bases, J lost 10 bases, and 18 bases lay in between. CDR3 sequence reads: CARLSPYLSPLHF. The CDR3 region has the DNA TGTGCCCGATTGTCTCCCTACCTATCACCCCTCCACTTT. The whole variable domain, filled in from reference TRBV30 and TRBJ1-6, reads SQTIHQWPATLVQPVGSPLSLECTVEGTSNPNLYWYRQAAGRGLQLLFYSVGIGQISSEVPQNLSASRPQDRQFILSSKKLLLSDSGFYLCARLSPYLSPLHFGNGTRLTVT.